Presented here are 5 T cell receptor beta chains from one specimen sequenced in a study of cytomegalovirus exposure and HLA in healthy donors. PCR employed 60 Vbeta and 13 Jbeta primers. Libraries were prepared by immunoSEQ multiplex PCR; TCRdb keeps only in-frame clonotypes and omits some of them. The profile covers 150,000 or so clones, with around four fifths appearing a single time and about 9.7% taken by the ten largest. Sequences were obtained from PBMCs. These receptors were taken from a man aged 18 to 35 in good health and CMV-seropositive.

The chain has TRBV6-5 and TRBJ1-1, with TRBD1 matching 8 bases. The CDR3 has 13 amino acids. Germline assignment: CDR1 MNHEY and CDR2 SVGAGI. V lost 7 bases to trimming and J lost 12 bases; unmatched junction nucleotides: 13. CDR3 loop: CASTQAGGASTFF. The CDR3 DNA sequence: TGTGCCAGCACCCAAGCAGGGGGCGCGTCAACTTTCTTT.

This sequence joins TRBV21-1 and TRBJ1-5; the DNA was not used to check the table's D call, TRBD1. TRBV21-1 is deemed a pseudogene. This CDR3 has 16 amino acids. The DNA of the CDR3 is TGTGCCAGCAGAAGAAGTCGCCAACAGGGCAATCAGCCCCAGCATTTT. The encoded protein is CASRRSRQQGNQPQHF.

With regard to this clone: Other DNA sequences in this sample translate to the same CDR3. V gene TRBV4-1 combines with J gene TRBJ2-5, with 9 bases lining up with TRBD2. Germline V CDR1 and CDR2: MGHRA, YSYEKL. The CDR3 runs 14 residues. Trimming removed 1 base from V and 5 bases from J; junction bases left unmatched: 2. The CDR3: CASSQGGRGETQYF. CDR3 sequence (DNA): TGCGCCAGCAGCCAAGGCGGGAGGGGGGAGACCCAGTACTTC.

V and J are TRBV6-1 and TRBJ2-5, with 8 bases that match TRBD1. The CDR3 consists of 13 residues. Germline lookup yields CDR1 MNHNS and CDR2 SASEGT. Germline trimming cut 5 bases from V and 5 bases from J; bases unmatched to any gene: 4. CDR3 loop: CASSLTGEETQYF. Written as DNA, the CDR3 is TGTGCCAGCAGTTTGACAGGGGAGGAGACCCAGTACTTC.

The chain is built from TRBV11-3 and TRBJ1-1, with 7 bases identical to TRBD1. Unmatched junction bases numbered 10, after V lost 5 bases and J lost 4 bases. Germline V gives CDR1 SGHNT, CDR2 YENEEA. The CDR3 is 15 residues long. The CDR3: CASSQSTGYVTEAFF. CDR3 coding DNA: TGTGCCAGCAGCCAATCGACAGGGTATGTCACTGAAGCTTTCTTT.